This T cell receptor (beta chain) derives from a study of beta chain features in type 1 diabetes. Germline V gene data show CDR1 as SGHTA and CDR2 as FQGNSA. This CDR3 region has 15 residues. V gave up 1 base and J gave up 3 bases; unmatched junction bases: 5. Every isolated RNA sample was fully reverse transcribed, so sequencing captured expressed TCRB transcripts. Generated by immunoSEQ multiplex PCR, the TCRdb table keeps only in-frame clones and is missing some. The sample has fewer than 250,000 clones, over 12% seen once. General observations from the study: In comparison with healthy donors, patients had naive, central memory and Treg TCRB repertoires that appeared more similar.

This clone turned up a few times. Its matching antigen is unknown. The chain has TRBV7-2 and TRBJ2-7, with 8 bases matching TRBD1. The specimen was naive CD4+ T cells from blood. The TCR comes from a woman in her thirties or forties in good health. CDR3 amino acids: CASSLVSTGGYEQYF. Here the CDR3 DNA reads TGTGCCAGCAGCTTAGTATCCACAGGGGGCTACGAGCAGTACTTC.